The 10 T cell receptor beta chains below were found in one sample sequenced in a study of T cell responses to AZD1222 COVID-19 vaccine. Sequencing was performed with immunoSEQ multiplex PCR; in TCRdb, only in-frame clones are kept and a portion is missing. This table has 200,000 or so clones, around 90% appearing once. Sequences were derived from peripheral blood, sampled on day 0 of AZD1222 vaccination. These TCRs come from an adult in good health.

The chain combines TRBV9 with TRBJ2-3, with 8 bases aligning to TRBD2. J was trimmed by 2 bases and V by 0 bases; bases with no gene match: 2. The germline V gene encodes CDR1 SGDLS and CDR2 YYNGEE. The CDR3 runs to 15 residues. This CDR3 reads CASSVAGGVTDTQYF. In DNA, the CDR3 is TGTGCCAGCAGCGTAGCCGGGGGGGTCACAGATACGCAGTATTTT.

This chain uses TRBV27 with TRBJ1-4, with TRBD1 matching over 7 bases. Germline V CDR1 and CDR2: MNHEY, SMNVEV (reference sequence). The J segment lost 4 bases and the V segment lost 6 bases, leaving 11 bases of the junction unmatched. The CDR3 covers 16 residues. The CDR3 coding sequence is TGTGCCAGCAGCTTTCCCGGGACAGAAGTTAATGAAAAACTGTTTTTT. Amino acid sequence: CASSFPGTEVNEKLFF.

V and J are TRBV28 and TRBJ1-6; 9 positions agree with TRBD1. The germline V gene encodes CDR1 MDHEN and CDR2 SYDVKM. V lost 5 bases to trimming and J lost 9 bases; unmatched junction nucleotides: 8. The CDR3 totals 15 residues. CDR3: CASSTVGTGISPLHF. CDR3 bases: TGTGCCAGCAGTACGGTCGGGACAGGGATTTCACCCCTCCACTTT. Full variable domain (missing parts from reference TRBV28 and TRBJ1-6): DVKVTQSSRYLVKRTGEKVFLECVQDMDHENMFWYRQDPGLGLRLIYFSYDVKMKEKGDIPEGYSVSREKKERFSLILESASTNQTSMYLCASSTVGTGISPLHFGNGTRLTVT.

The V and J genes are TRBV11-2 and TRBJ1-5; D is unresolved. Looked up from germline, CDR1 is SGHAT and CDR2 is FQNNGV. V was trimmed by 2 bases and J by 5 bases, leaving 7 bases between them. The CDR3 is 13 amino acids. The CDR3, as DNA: TGTGCCAGCAGCTTAACGCGTGATCAGCCCCAGCATTTT. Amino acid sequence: CASSLTRDQPQHF.

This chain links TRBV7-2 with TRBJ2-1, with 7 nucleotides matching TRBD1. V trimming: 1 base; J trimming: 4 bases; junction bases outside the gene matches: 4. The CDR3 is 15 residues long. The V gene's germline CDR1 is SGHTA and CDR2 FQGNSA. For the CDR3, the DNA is TGTGCCAGCAGCTTAGGAGACAGGGATTACAATGAGCAGTTCTTC. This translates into CASSLGDRDYNEQFF.

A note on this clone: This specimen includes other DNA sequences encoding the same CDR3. CDR3 nucleotides: TGTGCCAGTAGTATCGGGGGGAACTATGGCTACACCTTC. The encoded protein is CASSIGGNYGYTF. The chain recombines TRBV19 with TRBJ1-2; perhaps TRBD1 as D (5 bases). Germline lookup yields CDR1 LNHDA and CDR2 SQIVND (reference sequence). Trimming took off 3 bases at V and 2 bases at J, with 7 bases between the two ends. The CDR3 spans 13 residues.

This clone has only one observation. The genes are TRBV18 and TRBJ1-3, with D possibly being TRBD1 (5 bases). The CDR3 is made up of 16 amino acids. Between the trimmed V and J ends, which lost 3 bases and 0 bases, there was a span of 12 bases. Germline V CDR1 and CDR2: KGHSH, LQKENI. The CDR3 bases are TGTGCCAGCTCACCCCTGACAGTACACTCTGGAAACACCATATATTTT. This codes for CASSPLTVHSGNTIYF.

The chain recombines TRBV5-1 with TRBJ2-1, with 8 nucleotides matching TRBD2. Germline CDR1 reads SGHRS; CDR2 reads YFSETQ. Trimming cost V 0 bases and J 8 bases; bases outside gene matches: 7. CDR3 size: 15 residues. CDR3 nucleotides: TGCGCCAGCAGCTTGGCGGCGGGGGGCCGGGATGAGCAGTTCTTC. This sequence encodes CASSLAAGGRDEQFF.

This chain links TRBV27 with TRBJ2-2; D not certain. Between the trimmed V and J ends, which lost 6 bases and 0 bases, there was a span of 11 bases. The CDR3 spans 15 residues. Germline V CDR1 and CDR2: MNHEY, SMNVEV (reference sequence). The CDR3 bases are TGTGCCAGCAGACCGGGCCAGACGAACACCGGGGAGCTGTTTTTT. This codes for CASRPGQTNTGELFF.

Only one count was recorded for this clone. CDR3 protein: CASSPGAGTEAFF. The CDR3 nucleotides read TGTGCCAGCAGCCCTGGGGCGGGGACTGAAGCTTTCTTT. The chain couples TRBV7-2 to TRBJ1-1, with a weak D call TRBD1 (5 bases). The CDR3 loop spans 13 amino acids. V gave up 5 bases and J gave up 5 bases, with 12 bases separating them. Germline CDR1 is SGHTA and CDR2 is FQGNSA.